Listed here are 18 T cell receptor beta chains from one sample, sequenced in a study of CD8 T cells in ankylosing spondylitis. In TCRdb, the 5' RACE reads were re-called with MiXCR into one record per CDR3 protein. The data show fewer than 250,000 distinct CDR3 sequences, with about 10% seen just once and around 2.6% held by the top ten. The sequenced sample consisted of blood, either unsorted or a sorted T cell fraction (not recorded which). The receptors here all came from a male donor with ankylosing spondylitis or in good health (not recorded which).

This clonotype was detected many times. A junction boundary mismatches the germline segment, possibly from a read error. V is TRBV30 and J is TRBJ1-2; 10 bases are a match to TRBD1. Germline V lookup: CDR1 GTSNPN, CDR2 SVGIG (reference sequence). This CDR3 has 12 residues. The CDR3 coding sequence is TGTGCCTGGAGTCCGCGACAGGGGGCTGTCCTCTTC. Amino acid sequence: CAWSPRQGAVLF.

This clonotype was seen repeatedly, ten times or more. The chain couples TRBV20-1 to TRBJ1-4; a weak D match, TRBD1 (5 bases). The germline V gene has CDR1 DFQATT and CDR2 SNEGSKA (reference sequence). Trimming shortened V by 3 bases and J by 7 bases, and 15 bases separated the two germline ends. This CDR3 has 14 residues. CDR3 sequence (DNA): TGCAGTGCTAGGGTCGGGGACGGTGGTGAAAAACTGTTTTTT. This translates into CSARVGDGGEKLFF.

This clonotype was observed at least ten times. The CDR3 nucleotides are TGTGCCAGCAGAGCCTACAATGAGCAGTTCTTC. This sequence encodes CASRAYNEQFF. The chain recombines TRBV12-3 or TRBV12-4 with TRBJ2-1; D ambiguous. V lost 6 bases, J lost 2 bases, and 2 bases lay in between. The CDR3 runs 11 residues.

Many counts were recorded for this clonotype. CDR3 in amino acids: CASSEPRAQETQYF. For the CDR3, the DNA is TGTGCCAGCAGTGAACCGCGGGCCCAAGAGACCCAGTACTTC. The J gene is TRBJ2-5, the V gene TRBV2; TRBD2 might be the D (5 bases). CDR1 and CDR2 from the germline V gene are SNHLY and FYNNEI. Trimming stripped 2 bases from V and 1 base from J, with 8 bases between. The CDR3 is 14 amino acids.

In its sample, this clonotype was seen many times. V usage is TRBV5-1 and J usage is TRBJ2-1; D may correspond to TRBD1 or TRBD2 (6 bases each). CDR1 SGHRS and CDR2 YFSETQ come from the germline V gene. This CDR3 region has 15 residues. Trimming left V 0 bases short and J 7 bases short, with 14 bases between. The DNA of the CDR3 is TGCGCCAGCAGCTTGGGGGGGGCTGGAAAAAATGAGCAGTTCTTC. It codes for CASSLGGAGKNEQFF.

In its sample, this clonotype was seen a few times. The chain couples TRBV12-5 to TRBJ2-4; D is unclear. V shed 3 bases and J shed 6 bases, with 9 bases lying between them. The CDR3 extends over 13 amino acids. CDR1 and CDR2 (germline): LGHNT, FRNRAP. The CDR3 reads CASGFLTRNIQYF. The CDR3 DNA is TGTGCTAGTGGTTTTCTGACGCGAAACATTCAGTACTTC. Using reference TRBV12-5 and TRBJ2-4 for the parts outside the CDR3, the full variable domain is DARVTQTPRHKVTEMGQEVTMRCQPILGHNTVFWYRQTMMQGLELLAYFRNRAPLDDSGMPKDRFSAEMPDATLATLKIQPSEPRDSAVYFCASGFLTRNIQYFGAGTRLSVL.

This clonotype was detected many times. The V and J genes are TRBV14 and TRBJ2-5; 7 bases match TRBD2. CDR3 length: 15 residues. After removal of 1 base from V and 4 bases from J, the junction contained 6 bases not matched to a gene. Germline-derived CDR1 and CDR2 are SGHDN and FVKESK. This CDR3 is CASSQGSREGETQYF. In DNA form, the CDR3 reads TGTGCCAGCAGCCAAGGTTCCAGGGAGGGAGAGACCCAGTACTTC.

This chain links TRBV10-3 with TRBJ2-2, with 10 bases lining up with TRBD1. Germline V gives CDR1 ENHRY, CDR2 SYGVKD. Trimming removed 9 bases from V and 5 bases from J; junction bases left unmatched: 6. This CDR3 is built from 14 residues. The CDR3 reads CAIAGTGDTGELFF. The CDR3 region has the DNA TGTGCCATAGCCGGGACAGGGGATACCGGGGAGCTGTTTTTT.

This clonotype has a count of ten or more. This chain joins TRBV12-3 or TRBV12-4 and TRBJ2-1; 9 nucleotides match TRBD2. Trimming at V came to 6 bases and at J to 1 base, leaving 4 bases not matched to a gene. The CDR3 loop spans 15 amino acids. The DNA of the CDR3 is TGTGCCAGCAGGCCTCTAGCGGGATCCTACAATGAGCAGTTCTTC. Its protein is CASRPLAGSYNEQFF.

This clonotype has at least ten counts. This rearrangement joins TRBV6-5 to TRBJ1-6; 7 bases are shared with TRBD1. V trimming: 1 base; J trimming: 10 bases; junction bases outside the gene matches: 13. This CDR3 spans 17 amino acids. Germline CDR1 is MNHEY and CDR2 is SVGAGI. The CDR3: CASSYLMAGGSWSPLHF. CDR3 in DNA: TGTGCCAGCAGTTACTTGATGGCAGGGGGAAGCTGGTCACCCCTCCACTTT.

The table lists this clonotype with a few counts. The chain employs TRBV5-1 and TRBJ1-1, with no clear D. Trimming removed 1 base at V and 3 bases at J, with 13 bases between. Germline values: CDR1 SGHRS, CDR2 YFSETQ. The CDR3 totals 15 residues. The CDR3: CASSLRTGHDTEAFF. The CDR3, as DNA: TGCGCCAGCAGCTTGCGGACCGGGCACGACACTGAAGCTTTCTTT.

There are many counts of this clonotype. The chain uses TRBV7-6 and TRBJ2-5; 13 positions agree with TRBD2. Germline V gene data show CDR1 as SGHVS and CDR2 as FNYEAQ. Trimming at V came to 4 bases and at J to 2 bases, leaving 4 bases not matched to a gene. The CDR3 covers 16 residues. CDR3 in DNA: TGTGCCAGCAGCTGGGGGACTAGCGGGAATCAAGAGACCCAGTACTTC. Its protein product is CASSWGTSGNQETQYF.

This clonotype came up a few times. The rearrangement uses TRBV5-1 and TRBJ2-3, with 8 positions matching TRBD1. The CDR3 consists of 14 residues. With 6 bases clipped from V and 1 base from J, the junction kept 4 bases outside the gene matches. Germline CDR1 SGHRS, CDR2 YFSETQ. The CDR3 DNA is TGCGCCAGCACCAAGACAGGGGGCACAGATACGCAGTATTTT. It encodes CASTKTGGTDTQYF. The full variable domain, completed using reference TRBV5-1 and TRBJ2-3, is KAGVTQTPRYLIKTRGQQVTLSCSPISGHRSVSWYQQTPGQGLQFLFEYFSETQRNKGNFPGRFSGRQFSNSRSEMNVSTLELGDSALYLCASTKTGGTDTQYFGPGTRLTVL.

This clonotype occurred many times. The V gene is TRBV20-1, the J gene TRBJ2-3; the D is unclear. This CDR3 contains 13 residues. With 5 bases removed from V and 5 bases from J, the gap between germline ends came to 14 bases. Per germline, CDR1 DFQATT and CDR2 SNEGSKA (reference sequence). CDR3 amino acids: CSALLPWGDTQYF. CDR3 bases: TGCAGTGCTCTCCTCCCGTGGGGAGATACGCAGTATTTT.

This clonotype showed up many times. The chain carries TRBV2 and TRBJ2-1; the D gene could be TRBD1 or TRBD2 (5 bases each). Trimming shortened V by 3 bases and J by 0 bases, and 12 bases separated the two germline ends. The CDR3 covers 16 residues. Germline CDR1 reads SNHLY; CDR2 reads FYNNEI. CDR3 nucleotide sequence: TGTGCCAGCAGTGAGGTCGGGACGGCCTCCTACAATGAGCAGTTCTTC. This translates into CASSEVGTASYNEQFF.

The chain carries TRBV20-1 and TRBJ2-2; 12 bases are shared with TRBD2. Germline V CDR1 and CDR2: DFQATT, SNEGSKA (reference sequence). This CDR3 spans 16 amino acids. After removal of 3 bases from V and 4 bases from J, the junction contained 6 bases not matched to a gene. CDR3 bases: TGCAGTGCTAGGTGGACTAGCGGGGCGGCCACCGGGGAGCTGTTTTTT. Protein sequence: CSARWTSGAATGELFF.

This clonotype was counted many times. This chain joins TRBV29-1 and TRBJ1-1; 12 bases fit TRBD1. The CDR3 sequence is 15 residues long. Germline loops: CDR1 SQVTM, CDR2 ANQGSEA. V dropped 6 bases and J dropped 5; count of bases not matched to a gene: 10. CDR3 protein: CSVVGTGGSGTEAFF. DNA of the CDR3: TGCAGCGTCGTGGGGACAGGGGGCTCGGGTACTGAAGCTTTCTTT.

The table lists this clonotype with many counts. The chain uses TRBV5-6 and TRBJ1-4; 7 bases fit TRBD1. CDR3 length: 14 residues. The V gene's germline CDR1 is SGHDT and CDR2 YYEEEE. Unmatched junction bases numbered 7, after V lost 3 bases and J lost 8 bases. For the CDR3, the DNA is TGTGCCAGCAGCTGGGGGCAGGGGGTCGAAAAACTGTTTTTT. This gives the protein CASSWGQGVEKLFF.